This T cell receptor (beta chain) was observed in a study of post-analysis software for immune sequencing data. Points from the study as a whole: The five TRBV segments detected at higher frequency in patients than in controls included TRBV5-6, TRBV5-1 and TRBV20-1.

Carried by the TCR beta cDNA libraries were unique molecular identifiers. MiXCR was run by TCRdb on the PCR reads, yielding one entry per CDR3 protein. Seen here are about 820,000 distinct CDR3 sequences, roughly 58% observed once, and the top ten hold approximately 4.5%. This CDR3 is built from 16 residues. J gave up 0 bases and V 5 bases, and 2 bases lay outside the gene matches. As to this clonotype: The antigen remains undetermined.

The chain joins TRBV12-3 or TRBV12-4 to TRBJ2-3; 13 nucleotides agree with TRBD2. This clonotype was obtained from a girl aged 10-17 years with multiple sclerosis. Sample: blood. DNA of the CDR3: TGTGCCAGCAGTGGGACTAGCGGGGAAAGCACAGATACGCAGTATTTT. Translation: CASSGTSGESTDTQYF.